The following is a T cell receptor (beta chain) sequence with its context. Its specificity is not known. Treatment denoted: around 19 received Ad26.COV2.S at low or high dose, single or two shots; 5 received placebo; per-sample allocation not given. Sampling happened 63 days after the first vaccine or placebo injection. The V gene end was trimmed by 6 bases and the J gene end by 4 bases; junction bases not matched to a gene: 5. CDR1 MNHEY and CDR2 SMNVEV come from the germline V gene (reference sequence). This CDR3 region has 13 residues. Clones were sequenced by immunoSEQ multiplex PCR, and TCRdb holds only the in-frame ones, with some missing. The sample yields over 400,000 clones, around 93% seen once. This entry belongs to a study of Ad26.COV2.S vaccination and SARS-CoV-2 variants. Study findings and constraints: TCR breadth and depth analyses may have underestimated total T cell responses.

This receptor was taken from a person aged 18 to 65 who received the Ad26.COV2.S COVID-19 vaccine or a placebo. The gene calls are TRBV27 and TRBJ2-7, with 8 bases fitting TRBD1. The sample consisted of peripheral blood, taken in a trial of Ad26.COV2.S vaccine versus placebo. CDR3 in DNA: TGTGCCAGCAGCGCTGGACAGGGTTACGAGCAGTACTTC. Translating it yields CASSAGQGYEQYF.